The 15 T cell receptor beta chains below come from one sample, sequenced in a study of T-cell reconstitution after alpha-beta-depleted transplantation in children. Unique molecular identifiers were incorporated during preparation of the TCRbeta library. MiXCR, applied by TCRdb to the PCR reads, yields one record per CDR3 protein. The sample lists roughly 670,000 distinct CDR3 sequences; around 13% were seen once. The sample here was PBMCs, taken before TCRalphabeta/CD19-depleted stem cell transplant. The receptors originated from a girl between 2 and 10 years old with congenital amegakaryocytic thrombocytopenia, due to receive a stem cell transplant.

This clonotype has more than one count but fewer than ten. V usage is TRBV20-1 and J usage is TRBJ2-1, with 9 bases identical to TRBD2. The germline CDR1 and CDR2 sequences are DFQATT and SNEGSKA (reference sequence). The CDR3 spans 19 residues. V shed 0 bases and J 3 bases; nucleotides not matched to a gene: 15. The CDR3 sequence is CSARDPLPSLAGLYNEQFF. In nucleotides, the CDR3 is TGCAGTGCTAGAGACCCTCTCCCATCACTAGCGGGCCTCTACAATGAGCAGTTCTTC.

There are many counts of this clonotype. The chain joins TRBV6-5 to TRBJ1-6, with D unresolved. This CDR3 is built from 15 residues. V lost 2 bases to trimming and J lost 0 bases, with 5 bases between them. From germline, CDR1 is MNHEY and CDR2 SVGAGI. The CDR3 reads CASSYTDSYNSPLHF. CDR3 DNA: TGTGCCAGCAGTTACACGGACTCCTATAATTCACCCCTCCACTTT.

This clonotype showed up many times. The genes are TRBV15 and TRBJ1-3; D is uncertain. Per the germline V gene, CDR1 is LNHNV and CDR2 is YYDKDF (reference sequence). This CDR3 contains 15 residues. The V and J ends lost 0 bases and 4 bases respectively, with 10 bases between them. The CDR3 DNA reads TGTGCCACCAGCAGAGACCCCTTGTCGGGAAACACCATATATTTT. Amino acid sequence: CATSRDPLSGNTIYF.

This clonotype was detected ten times or more. This chain connects TRBV12-3 or TRBV12-4 to TRBJ2-7; 7 bases are shared with TRBD1. Trimming at V came to 6 bases and at J to 3 bases, leaving 11 bases not matched to a gene. The CDR3 runs 15 residues. CDR3 in DNA: TGTGCCAGCAGCTACGAGGACAGGAATTACTACGAGCAGTACTTC. Its protein is CASSYEDRNYYEQYF.

A few counts support this clonotype. The chain links TRBV5-1 to TRBJ1-1; no clear D. This CDR3 spans 14 amino acids. Germline V lookup: CDR1 SGHRS, CDR2 YFSETQ. V lost 3 bases and J 3 bases, leaving 12 bases between the germline ends. DNA for the CDR3: TGCGCCAGCAGCTACGGAGACCTCGACACTGAAGCTTTCTTT. Its protein product is CASSYGDLDTEAFF.

Only a few counts were recorded for this clonotype. V and J are TRBV20-1 and TRBJ2-3; the match to TRBD2 covers 13 bases. V dropped 3 bases and J dropped 3; count of bases not matched to a gene: 3. Per germline, CDR1 DFQATT and CDR2 SNEGSKA (reference sequence). The length of the CDR3 is 15 residues. The DNA for the CDR3 is TGCAGTGCTAGGAGACTAGCGGGAGGTACAGATACGCAGTATTTT. It encodes CSARRLAGGTDTQYF.

This clonotype was seen at least ten times. The chain combines TRBV20-1 with TRBJ2-7, with 7 bases identical to TRBD2. CDR3 size: 15 residues. V lost 4 bases, J lost 5 bases, and 14 bases stayed unmatched. Germline V lookup: CDR1 DFQATT, CDR2 SNEGSKA (reference sequence). The CDR3 loop reads CSAIAGDAASHEQYF. In nucleotides, the CDR3 is TGCAGTGCTATTGCGGGGGATGCGGCGTCCCACGAGCAGTACTTC.

This clonotype came up a few times. V is TRBV19 and J is TRBJ2-1; weak D call: TRBD2 (6 bases). This CDR3 is 10 amino acids long. CDR1 LNHDA and CDR2 SQIVND come from the germline V gene (reference sequence). The V gene lost 10 bases and the J gene lost 9 bases, with 10 bases spanning the gap. In DNA form, the CDR3 reads TGTGCCACGGGGGAGTTTGAGCAGTTCTTC. This sequence encodes CATGEFEQFF.

This rearrangement joins TRBV24-1 to TRBJ2-1; 11 bases are shared with TRBD1. This CDR3 contains 14 residues. Germline CDR1 and CDR2: KGHDR and SFDVKD. With V trimmed by 6 bases and J by 7 bases, 4 bases remained unmatched. The CDR3 bases are TGTGCCACCAGTCGGGACAGGGGGTCGAATGAGCAGTTCTTC. Residues: CATSRDRGSNEQFF.

This clonotype was observed at least ten times. The gene calls are TRBV10-3 and TRBJ2-7; 7 bases match TRBD2. Germline V gives CDR1 ENHRY, CDR2 SYGVKD. The CDR3 is made up of 16 amino acids. V was pared by 2 bases and J by 3 bases, with 10 bases of the junction left unmatched. Here the CDR3 reads CAISEDVSGRSYEQYF. The CDR3 nucleotides are TGTGCCATCAGTGAGGACGTTAGCGGGCGAAGCTACGAGCAGTACTTC.

This clonotype was counted between two and nine times. The chain combines TRBV19 with TRBJ1-5; the D is unclear. Deletions cut 5 bases from V and 4 bases from J, with 9 bases between. The CDR3 is made up of 13 amino acids. Germline assignment: CDR1 LNHDA and CDR2 SQIVND (reference sequence). CDR3 bases: TGTGCCAGTAGTGATGATTTAAATCAGCCCCAGCATTTT. Encoded protein: CASSDDLNQPQHF.

The chain links TRBV10-3 to TRBJ1-6; no clear D gene. This CDR3 has 13 residues. The ends were cut back, 10 bases at V and 5 bases at J, with 12 bases in the middle. CDR1 and CDR2 from the germline V gene are ENHRY and SYGVKD. As DNA, the CDR3 is TGTGCCACCCAGGTCGGGAATAATTCACCCCTCCACTTT. It specifies CATQVGNNSPLHF.

This clonotype was found a few times. This CDR3 reads CASSLTSSGGADGYTF. Written as DNA, the CDR3 is TGTGCCAGCAGCTTAACGTCTTCAGGGGGCGCGGATGGCTACACCTTC. The chain has TRBV7-3 and TRBJ1-2, with 8 bases matching TRBD1. From germline, CDR1 is SGHTA and CDR2 FQGTGA. CDR3 length: 16 residues. The V segment lost 0 bases and the J segment 6 bases; nucleotides outside the gene matches: 9.

The chain uses TRBV5-1 and TRBJ2-5; 8 nucleotides agree with TRBD1. V trimming: 3 bases; J trimming: 1 base; junction bases outside the gene matches: 2. This CDR3 contains 14 residues. The germline V gene has CDR1 SGHRS and CDR2 YFSETQ. In nucleotides, the CDR3 is TGCGCCAGCAGCTCGGGACAGGTCCAAGAGACCCAGTACTTC. Translating gives CASSSGQVQETQYF.

The sample holds many counts of this clonotype. V gene TRBV7-2 combines with J gene TRBJ2-2; no clear D gene. V lost 5 bases and J lost 7, with 11 bases in between. The CDR3 totals 13 residues. Germline assignment: CDR1 SGHTA and CDR2 FQGNSA. The CDR3 DNA follows: TGTGCCAGCAGCCCAGAGAGTAACGGGGAGCTGTTTTTT. This translates into CASSPESNGELFF. The entire variable domain, with the rest obtained from reference TRBV7-2 and TRBJ2-2, is as follows: GAGVSQSPSNKVTEKGKDVELRCDPISGHTALYWYRQSLGQGLEFLIYFQGNSAPDKSGLPSDRFSAERTGGSVSTLTIQRTQQEDSAVYLCASSPESNGELFFGEGSRLTVL.